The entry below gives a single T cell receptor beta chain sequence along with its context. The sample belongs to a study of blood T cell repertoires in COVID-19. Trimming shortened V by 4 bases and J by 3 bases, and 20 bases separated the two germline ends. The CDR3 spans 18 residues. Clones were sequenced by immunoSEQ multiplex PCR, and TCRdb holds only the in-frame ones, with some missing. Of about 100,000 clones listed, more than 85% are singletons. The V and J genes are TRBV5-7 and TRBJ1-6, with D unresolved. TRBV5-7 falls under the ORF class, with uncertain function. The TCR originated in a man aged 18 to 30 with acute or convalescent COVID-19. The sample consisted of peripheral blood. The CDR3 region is CASSPLTCTFYYNSPLHF. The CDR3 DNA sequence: TGTGCCAGCAGCCCACTGACTTGTACGTTCTACTATAATTCACCCCTCCACTTT.